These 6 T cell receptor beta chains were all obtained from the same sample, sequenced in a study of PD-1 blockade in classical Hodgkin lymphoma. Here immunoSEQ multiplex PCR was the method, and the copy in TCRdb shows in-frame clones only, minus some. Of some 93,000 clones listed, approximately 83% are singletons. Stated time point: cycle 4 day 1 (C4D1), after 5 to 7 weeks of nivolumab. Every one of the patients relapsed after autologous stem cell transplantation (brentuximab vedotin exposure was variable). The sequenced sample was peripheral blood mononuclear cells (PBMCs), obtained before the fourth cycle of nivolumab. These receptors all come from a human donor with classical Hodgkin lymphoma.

The CDR3 DNA sequence: TGTGCCAGCAGTGAAACGAGCACCGGGGAGCTGTTTTTT. It encodes CASSETSTGELFF. The chain uses TRBV6-1 and TRBJ2-2; D uncertain. Per germline, CDR1 MNHNS and CDR2 SASEGT. Trimming shortened V by 2 bases and J by 4 bases, and 5 bases separated the two germline ends. This CDR3 has 13 amino acids.

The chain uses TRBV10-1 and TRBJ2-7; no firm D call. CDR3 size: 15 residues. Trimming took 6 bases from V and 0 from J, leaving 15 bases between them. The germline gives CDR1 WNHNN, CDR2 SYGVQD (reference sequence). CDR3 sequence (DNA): TGCGCCAGCAGCGAAGATAACCCGAGCTCCTACGAGCAGTACTTC. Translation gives CASSEDNPSSYEQYF.

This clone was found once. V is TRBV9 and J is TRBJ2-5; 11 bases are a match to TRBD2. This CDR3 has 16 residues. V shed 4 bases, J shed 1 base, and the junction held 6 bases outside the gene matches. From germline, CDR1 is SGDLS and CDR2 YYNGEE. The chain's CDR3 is CASSLAGLAAQETQYF. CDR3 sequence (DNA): TGTGCCAGCAGCCTGGCGGGACTAGCGGCCCAAGAGACCCAGTACTTC. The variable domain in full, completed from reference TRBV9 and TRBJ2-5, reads DSGVTQTPKHLITATGQRVTLRCSPRSGDLSVYWYQQSLDQGLQFLIQYYNGEERAKGNILERFSAQQFPDLHSELNLSSLELGDSALYFCASSLAGLAAQETQYFGPGTRLLVL.

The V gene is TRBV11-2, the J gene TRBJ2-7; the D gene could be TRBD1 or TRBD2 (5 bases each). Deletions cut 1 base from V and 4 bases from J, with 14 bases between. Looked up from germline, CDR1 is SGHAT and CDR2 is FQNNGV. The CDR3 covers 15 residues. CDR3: CASSLGEGRWYEQYF. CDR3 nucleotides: TGTGCCAGCAGCTTAGGAGAGGGACGATGGTACGAGCAGTACTTC.

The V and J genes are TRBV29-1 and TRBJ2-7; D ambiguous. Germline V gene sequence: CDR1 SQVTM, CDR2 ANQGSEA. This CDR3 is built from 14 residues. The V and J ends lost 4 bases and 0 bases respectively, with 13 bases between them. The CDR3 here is CSVVSAISSYEQYF. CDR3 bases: TGCAGCGTTGTCTCCGCGATTAGCTCCTACGAGCAGTACTTC.

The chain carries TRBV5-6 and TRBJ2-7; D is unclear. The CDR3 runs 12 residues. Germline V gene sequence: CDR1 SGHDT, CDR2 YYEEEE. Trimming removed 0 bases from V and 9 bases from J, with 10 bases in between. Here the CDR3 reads CASSLGALGQYF. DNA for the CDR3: TGTGCCAGCAGCTTGGGGGCTCTGGGGCAGTACTTC.